This T cell receptor (beta chain) was recovered during a study of blood T cells in healthy people across ages. Findings and caveats of the study: No conclusive comparison of naive versus antigen-experienced cells was possible with unsorted PBMCs.

A word on this clonotype: Its specificity is unknown.

Using a J-beta primer mix together with a sample-barcoded 5' primer, a second PCR was run for roughly 6 to 11 cycles. Per-sample output comprised a minimum of 3 million paired-end reads containing CDR3. TCRdb redid the calling of the 5' RACE reads with MiXCR, one entry per CDR3 protein. Of around 1,900,000 distinct CDR3 sequences in the sample, 35% to 50% are singletons; the top ten hold 23%. This CDR3 has 14 residues. Trimming cost V 6 bases and J 8 bases, with 19 bases left between them. This sequence was found in a human donor in good health. This chain joins TRBV12-3 or TRBV12-4 and TRBJ1-2; D gene uncertain. Sequenced: blood. CDR3 nucleotide sequence: TGTGCCAGCAGCTCGCAGGAGGGCGTGGGAGGCTACACCTTC. Translation: CASSSQEGVGGYTF.